Listed here are 30 T cell receptor beta chains from one sample, sequenced in a study of blood T cell repertoires in COVID-19 (dated by TCRdb to about 2020). Library prep was done by the immunoSEQ multiplex PCR assay. Here the immuneACCESS table is served through TCRdb, limited to in-frame sequences with V and J called. Missing clones are a known gap in these copies; in checked studies unresolved V genes cover under half, and the rest lacks a known reason. In all, the sample holds some 200,000 clones, and more than 80% of those were seen once. The ten largest clones add up to about 8.3% of the sample. Source material: peripheral blood. These receptors were obtained from a woman over 75 with COVID-19, enrolled during active disease.

The rearrangement uses TRBV5-6 and TRBJ1-1, with TRBD1 as a possible D gene (5 bases). Between the trimmed V and J ends, which lost 6 bases and 11 bases, there was a span of 14 bases. Germline assignment: CDR1 SGHDT and CDR2 YYEEEE. The CDR3 runs to 11 residues. The CDR3 region has the DNA TGTGCCAGCACGGGGGGAGGGGTGGCTTTCTTT. This translates into CASTGGGVAFF.

The genes are TRBV11-2 and TRBJ1-6; 9 positions agree with TRBD1. The CDR3 length is 15 residues. After removal of 5 bases from V and 9 bases from J, the junction contained 8 bases not matched to a gene. Looked up from germline, CDR1 is SGHAT and CDR2 is FQNNGV. CDR3 sequence (DNA): TGTGCCAGCAGCCAGCGGACAGGGGTGGGTTCACCCCTCCACTTT. Its translation: CASSQRTGVGSPLHF.

Regarding this clone: The same CDR3 is also encoded by other DNA sequences in this sample. The rearrangement joins TRBV11-2 to TRBJ2-7; 7 nucleotides line up with TRBD1. Germline CDR1 SGHAT, CDR2 FQNNGV. The CDR3 runs 14 residues. V trimming: 1 base; J trimming: 4 bases; junction bases outside the gene matches: 4. This CDR3 is CASSLGTGSYEQYF. CDR3 sequence (DNA): TGTGCCAGCAGCTTAGGGACAGGATCTTACGAGCAGTACTTC.

Details on this clone: The same CDR3 is also encoded by other DNA sequences in this sample. The V call is TRBV28, the J call TRBJ2-7; 13 nucleotides agree with TRBD2. This CDR3 has 16 residues. The V gene end was trimmed by 5 bases and the J gene end by 4 bases; junction bases not matched to a gene: 8. Germline V gives CDR1 MDHEN, CDR2 SYDVKM. The CDR3 bases are TGTGCCAGCAGTCCACCCGGGACTAGCGGGACATACGAGCAGTACTTC. Amino acid sequence: CASSPPGTSGTYEQYF.

J is TRBJ1-2 and V is TRBV5-1; D is unclear. Per germline, CDR1 SGHRS and CDR2 YFSETQ. The CDR3 totals 17 residues. V was trimmed by 5 bases and J by 6 bases, leaving 26 bases between them. CDR3 sequence (DNA): TGCGCCAGCAGACCCCGGACGGAATTGGGGAGATTTAATGGCTACACCTTC. Its protein product is CASRPRTELGRFNGYTF.

This clone was recorded only once. V usage is TRBV9 and J usage is TRBJ2-2, with D maybe TRBD1 (6 bases). The germline CDR1 and CDR2 sequences are SGDLS and YYNGEE. Trimming took off 2 bases at V and 6 bases at J, with 14 bases between the two ends. The CDR3 is 15 amino acids. This CDR3 is CASSVRGGAAGELFF. The CDR3 coding sequence is TGTGCCAGCAGCGTGAGAGGGGGTGCGGCCGGGGAGCTGTTTTTT.

The rearrangement joins TRBV5-4 to TRBJ2-1; unclear D gene. The V and J ends lost 4 bases and 0 bases respectively, with 14 bases between them. Germline V gives CDR1 SGHNT, CDR2 YYREEE (reference sequence). There are 16 residues in the CDR3. The CDR3 coding sequence is TGTGCCAGCAGCGCTAAAGCCCCAAGCTCCTACAATGAGCAGTTCTTC. It is translated as CASSAKAPSSYNEQFF. Full variable domain (remainder filled in from reference TRBV5-4 and TRBJ2-1): ETGVTQSPTHLIKTRGQQVTLRCSSQSGHNTVSWYQQALGQGPQFIFQYYREEENGRGNFPPRFSGLQFPNYSSELNVNALELDDSALYLCASSAKAPSSYNEQFFGPGTRLTVL.

The chain uses TRBV9 and TRBJ1-1; D is possibly TRBD1 (6 bases). Trimming removed 0 bases at V and 5 bases at J, with 20 bases between. CDR3 size: 17 residues. Germline CDR1 is SGDLS and CDR2 is YYNGEE. The CDR3 region has the DNA TGTGCCAGCAGCGTAGGGATGGGACACACAATGCCAACTGAAGCTTTCTTT. Translated, it gives CASSVGMGHTMPTEAFF.

This clone was seen a single time. The CDR3 nucleotides are TGCGCCAGCACCGCGGACCCCGGGGCCTACGAGCAGTACTTC. Its translation: CASTADPGAYEQYF. This chain joins TRBV5-1 and TRBJ2-7; tentative D call: TRBD2 (5 bases). CDR3 length: 14 amino acids. Trimming left V 6 bases short and J 2 bases short, with 15 bases between. CDR1 SGHRS and CDR2 YFSETQ come from the germline V gene.

This sequence joins TRBV19 and TRBJ2-3; a possible D gene is TRBD2 (6 bases). Germline V gives CDR1 LNHDA, CDR2 SQIVND (reference sequence). V dropped 6 bases and J dropped 0 bases, with 10 bases sitting between them. The CDR3 is 14 amino acids. CDR3 nucleotides: TGTGCCAGTAGCCCCGGGACTAGCACAGATACGCAGTATTTT. Its translation: CASSPGTSTDTQYF.

The V call is TRBV6-5, the J call TRBJ1-3; 12 nucleotides line up with TRBD1. Germline-derived CDR1 and CDR2 are MNHEY and SVGAGI. The CDR3 sequence is 15 residues long. V was pared by 6 bases and J by 3 bases, with 3 bases of the junction left unmatched. CDR3 amino acids: CASRGQGARGNTIYF. The CDR3 DNA reads as TGTGCCAGCAGGGGACAGGGGGCGCGTGGAAACACCATATATTTT.

The V and J genes are TRBV9 and TRBJ1-4, with TRBD1 identical over 8 bases. V lost 3 bases, J lost 5 bases, and 6 bases stayed unmatched. The CDR3 is 15 amino acids. Germline assignment: CDR1 SGDLS and CDR2 YYNGEE. DNA for the CDR3: TGTGCCAGCAGCGCCGCAGGGGGCAGAAATGAAAAACTGTTTTTT. Encoded protein: CASSAAGGRNEKLFF.

V and J are TRBV5-1 and TRBJ2-1; 10 bases map to TRBD2. The CDR3 extends over 15 amino acids. V lost 7 bases and J lost 7; bases outside the gene matches: 11. Germline values: CDR1 SGHRS, CDR2 YFSETQ. CDR3 sequence (DNA): TGCGCCAGCGCCCGGCGGGCTAGCGGGGGAAATGAGCAGTTCTTC. Protein sequence: CASARRASGGNEQFF.

The J gene is TRBJ1-5, the V gene TRBV2; no definite D call. CDR3 length equals 13 residues. Germline V gives CDR1 SNHLY, CDR2 FYNNEI. Trimming stripped 0 bases from V and 6 bases from J, with 6 bases between. CDR3 sequence reads: CASSEARVQPQHF. CDR3 nucleotide sequence: TGTGCCAGCAGTGAAGCGCGGGTTCAGCCCCAGCATTTT.

This clone was found once. This chain joins TRBV7-2 and TRBJ2-5, with D possibly matching TRBD2 (6 bases). The germline V and J ends were trimmed by 2 bases and 6 bases, with 10 bases remaining between them. The CDR3 runs to 13 residues. Looked up from germline, CDR1 is SGHTA and CDR2 is FQGNSA. The DNA for the CDR3 is TGTGCCAGCAGCTTAAGACTAGTCCAGACCCAGTACTTC. The encoded protein is CASSLRLVQTQYF.

The chain carries TRBV7-9 and TRBJ1-2, with a weak D call TRBD1 (5 bases). This CDR3 region has 15 residues. V gave up 5 bases and J gave up 7 bases, with 20 bases separating them. Germline V gene lookup returns CDR1 SEHNR and CDR2 FQNEAQ (reference sequence). In nucleotides, the CDR3 is TGTGCCAGCAGCCCCAGGGATCCCACGATATTTGGCTACACCTTC. Translating gives CASSPRDPTIFGYTF.

This sequence joins TRBV2 and TRBJ1-1; D not certain. The length of the CDR3 is 14 residues. Germline loops: CDR1 SNHLY, CDR2 FYNNEI. V was cut by 6 bases and J by 4 bases, with 15 bases left in between. The CDR3 coding sequence is TGTGCCAGCAGAGGCCTGGAGGGTAGCACTGAAGCTTTCTTT. Translating gives CASRGLEGSTEAFF.

The chain couples TRBV28 to TRBJ2-1, with D hard to call. The CDR3 spans 15 residues. Germline V gene sequence: CDR1 MDHEN, CDR2 SYDVKM. V lost 3 bases, J lost 4 bases, and 13 bases lay in between. This CDR3 reads CASSFGTAQYNEQFF. In nucleotides, the CDR3 is TGTGCCAGCAGTTTCGGTACAGCTCAGTACAATGAGCAGTTCTTC.

The rearrangement joins TRBV7-3 to TRBJ2-3; 7 bases agree with TRBD1. CDR3 length: 14 residues. Looked up from germline, CDR1 is SGHTA and CDR2 is FQGTGA. Trimming removed 5 bases from V and 2 bases from J; junction bases left unmatched: 4. The CDR3: CASSTGQPTDTQYF. CDR3 nucleotides: TGTGCCAGCAGCACGGGACAGCCCACAGATACGCAGTATTTT.

This sequence joins TRBV10-3 and TRBJ1-6; D is unresolved. The V gene lost 0 bases and the J gene lost 10 bases, with 13 bases spanning the gap. Germline-derived CDR1 and CDR2 are ENHRY and SYGVKD. The CDR3 is 15 amino acids. CDR3 sequence (DNA): TGTGCCATCAGTGAGTCGCCAGGATCGCGATCACCCCTCCACTTT. Protein sequence: CAISESPGSRSPLHF.

This chain uses TRBV27 with TRBJ2-7, with TRBD2 identical over 9 bases. Germline CDR1 is MNHEY and CDR2 is SMNVEV (reference sequence). The CDR3 is 17 residues long. Germline trimming cut 0 bases from V and 3 bases from J; bases unmatched to any gene: 9. The CDR3 DNA follows: TGTGCCAGCAGTTTATCGATTCGGGCGGGAGGGGACTACGAGCAGTACTTC. Amino acids: CASSLSIRAGGDYEQYF.

This chain links TRBV25-1 with TRBJ1-1; D call uncertain. Germline loops: CDR1 MGHDK, CDR2 SYGVNS. The CDR3 runs to 16 residues. V was clipped by 3 bases and J by 10 bases, with 24 bases between them. CDR3 sequence: CASSDNLNSPSSAAFF. CDR3 coding DNA: TGTGCCAGCAGTGACAATTTGAACAGTCCCTCTTCGGCAGCTTTCTTT. Using reference TRBV25-1 and TRBJ1-1 for the parts outside the CDR3, the full variable domain is EADIYQTPRYLVIGTGKKITLECSQTMGHDKMYWYQQDPGMELHLIHYSYGVNSTEKGDLSSESTVSRIRTEHFPLTLESARPSHTSQYLCASSDNLNSPSSAAFFGQGTRLTVV.

This clone has only a few counts. The chain employs TRBV6-5 and TRBJ1-5; D might be TRBD1 (5 bases). The CDR3 runs to 13 residues. CDR1 is MNHEY, CDR2 SVGAGI, per germline. V lost 11 bases, J lost 6 bases, and 17 bases lay in between. CDR3 nucleotide sequence: TGTGCCGGCGGTCAGGGTTTCCGTCAGCCCCAGCATTTT. Translating gives CAGGQGFRQPQHF.

V usage is TRBV14 and J usage is TRBJ2-3; the match to TRBD1 covers 7 bases. CDR1 is SGHDN, CDR2 FVKESK, per germline. The CDR3 has 17 amino acids. The ends lost 1 base at V and 2 bases at J; junction bases unmatched: 9. CDR3 loop: CASSQGHQTGVTDTQYF. Here the CDR3 DNA reads TGTGCCAGCAGCCAAGGTCATCAAACAGGGGTCACAGATACGCAGTATTTT.

This sequence joins TRBV6-6 and TRBJ2-7, with 10 bases matching TRBD1. The CDR3 loop spans 14 amino acids. The germline V gene has CDR1 MNHNY and CDR2 SVGAGI (reference sequence). Trimming removed 6 bases from V and 4 bases from J; junction bases left unmatched: 6. The CDR3: CASRWDRGPYEQYF. CDR3 sequence (DNA): TGTGCCAGCAGGTGGGACAGGGGACCTTACGAGCAGTACTTC.

A few counts support this clone. The CDR3 DNA is TGCGCCAGCAGCTTGGGAGGGTCCAATGAAAAACTGTTTTTT. As protein: CASSLGGSNEKLFF. This chain connects TRBV5-1 to TRBJ1-4, with D hard to call. Germline assignment: CDR1 SGHRS and CDR2 YFSETQ. The CDR3 consists of 14 residues. Between the trimmed V and J ends, which lost 0 bases and 5 bases, there was a span of 8 bases.

This clone showed up just a few times. The chain employs TRBV7-4 and TRBJ1-5, with no clear D. Germline CDR1 reads SGHVT; CDR2 reads SQSDAQ. Trimming left V 7 bases short and J 0 bases short, with 10 bases between. CDR3 length: 14 amino acids. CDR3 amino acids: CASTRKYSNQPQHF. The DNA of the CDR3 is TGTGCCAGCACCAGGAAATATAGCAATCAGCCCCAGCATTTT.

In DNA, the CDR3 is TGTGCCAGCACGAAGCATAGTTTCTACGAGCAGTACTTC. Its protein product is CASTKHSFYEQYF. This chain uses TRBV21-1 with TRBJ2-7; TRBD2, as called in the table, went unchecked against the DNA. TRBV21-1 is a known pseudogene. The CDR3 runs to 13 residues.

The V call is TRBV18, the J call TRBJ2-7; D is uncertain. The CDR3 contains 13 residues. CDR1 is KGHSH and CDR2 is LQKENI in the germline V gene. Trimming removed 3 bases from V and 2 bases from J, with 8 bases in between. The CDR3 coding sequence is TGTGCCAGCTCACCGACTGGAACCTACGAGCAGTACTTC. The encoded protein is CASSPTGTYEQYF. The full variable domain, with the rest looked up from reference TRBV18 and TRBJ2-7, is NAGVMQNPRHLVRRRGQEARLRCSPMKGHSHVYWYRQLPEEGLKFMVYLQKENIIDESGMPKERFSAEFPKEGPSILRIQQVVRGDSAAYFCASSPTGTYEQYFGPGTRLTVT.

The chain links TRBV24-1 to TRBJ2-5, with D perhaps TRBD2 (5 bases). This CDR3 contains 13 residues. V shed 3 bases and J shed 4 bases, with 8 bases lying between them. CDR1 and CDR2 (germline): KGHDR, SFDVKD. In nucleotides, the CDR3 is TGTGCCACCAGTGATGGTCGGGGAGAGACCCAGTACTTC. The encoded protein is CATSDGRGETQYF.